Each of the 8 T cell receptor beta chains below was sequenced from the same sample in a study of blood T cell repertoires in COVID-19. Only in-frame clones appear in the TCRdb table, and some are missing; sequencing was by immunoSEQ multiplex PCR. The sample lists over 70,000 clones, approximately 90% occurring once. Input material: peripheral blood. The receptors originated from a human donor with active COVID-19. The donor label of this sample is uncertain.

This clone was counted a single time. CDR3 sequence (DNA): TGTGCCAGAAGACAGGGGGTCGAGCAGTACTTC. It is translated as CARRQGVEQYF. The V call is TRBV9, the J call TRBJ2-7; 9 bases agree with TRBD1. The CDR3 totals 11 residues. CDR1 is SGDLS and CDR2 is YYNGEE in the germline V gene. V lost 8 bases and J lost 6; bases outside the gene matches: 3.

The sample holds a few counts of this clone. The V call is TRBV3-1 (or the pseudogene TRBV3-2), the J call TRBJ2-7; TRBD2 agrees at 11 bases. Trimming cost V 3 bases and J 2 bases; bases outside gene matches: 15. This CDR3 is built from 19 residues. Germline V gene sequence: CDR1 LGHDT, CDR2 YNNKEL (reference sequence). CDR3 region: CASSQPRLAGNRPTYEQYF. CDR3 bases: TGTGCCAGCAGCCAGCCCCGACTAGCGGGGAACCGGCCCACCTACGAGCAGTACTTC.

The chain joins TRBV4-2 to TRBJ2-7, with TRBD1 matching over 9 bases. This CDR3 comprises 16 residues. J lost 5 bases, V lost 4 bases, and 12 bases had no gene match. Germline CDR1 LGHNA, CDR2 YNFKEQ. The CDR3 is CASSLDGDRGWNEQYF. DNA of the CDR3: TGTGCCAGCAGCCTCGACGGCGACAGGGGGTGGAACGAGCAGTACTTC.

The V and J genes are TRBV12-3 or TRBV12-4 and TRBJ1-2; 7 nucleotides match TRBD1. CDR3 length equals 11 residues. Unmatched junction bases numbered 3, after V lost 8 bases and J lost 6 bases. The CDR3 nucleotides read TGTGCCAGCCGTACAGGGGATGGCTACACCTTC. Amino acid sequence: CASRTGDGYTF.

J is TRBJ2-5 and V is TRBV5-4; D call uncertain. Germline lookup yields CDR1 SGHNT and CDR2 YYREEE (reference sequence). The CDR3 length is 15 residues. The V and J ends lost 0 bases and 0 bases respectively, with 9 bases between them. The CDR3 bases are TGTGCCAGCAGCTTGGACTACTTGTACCAAGAGACCCAGTACTTC. It yields the protein CASSLDYLYQETQYF.

By share, this clone counts as medium-sized. The V call is TRBV20-1, the J call TRBJ2-7, with 8 positions matching TRBD1. CDR3 size: 14 residues. Germline-derived CDR1 and CDR2 are DFQATT and SNEGSKA (reference sequence). V trimming: 3 bases; J trimming: 6 bases; junction bases outside the gene matches: 10. CDR3 in DNA: TGCAGTGCTAGTTATCAGGGGGCTGTTAGCGAGCAGTACTTC. Its protein product is CSASYQGAVSEQYF.

This chain uses TRBV27 with TRBJ1-2; TRBD1 matches 7 bases. Germline V gene sequence: CDR1 MNHEY, CDR2 SMNVEV (reference sequence). CDR3 length equals 12 residues. Trimming at V came to 6 bases and at J to 10 bases, leaving 8 bases not matched to a gene. The CDR3 DNA is TGTGCCAGCAGAGTAGCACAGGGGATCTACACCTTC. Translating it yields CASRVAQGIYTF.

V is TRBV5-1 and J is TRBJ1-6; 9 bases fit TRBD1. The CDR3 consists of 15 residues. V lost 5 bases to trimming and J lost 8 bases; unmatched junction nucleotides: 8. The V gene's germline CDR1 is SGHRS and CDR2 YFSETQ. CDR3 protein: CASRQGQGGDSPLHF. The CDR3 DNA follows: TGCGCCAGCAGGCAGGGACAGGGAGGGGATTCACCCCTCCACTTT. Using reference TRBV5-1 and TRBJ1-6 for the parts outside the CDR3, the full variable domain is KAGVTQTPRYLIKTRGQQVTLSCSPISGHRSVSWYQQTPGQGLQFLFEYFSETQRNKGNFPGRFSGRQFSNSRSEMNVSTLELGDSALYLCASRQGQGGDSPLHFGNGTRLTVT.